This entry lists 10 T cell receptor beta chains sequenced from one sample in a study of blood T cell repertoires in COVID-19. Measured with immunoSEQ multiplex PCR; TCRdb has only the in-frame clones, and not every one. The data contain about 530,000 clones, roughly nine tenths of them singletons. Specimen: peripheral blood. The source of these receptors is a woman between 50 and 59 years old with COVID-19, enrolled during active disease.

The gene calls are TRBV7-8 and TRBJ2-6, with D possibly being TRBD2 (6 bases). The germline V gene has CDR1 SGHVS and CDR2 FQNEAQ. The CDR3 consists of 17 residues. Trimming stripped 3 bases from V and 5 bases from J, with 17 bases between. DNA for the CDR3: TGTGCCAGCAGCTTCCGGGGGTCATCCACGAGGGCCAACGTCCTGACTTTC. Protein: CASSFRGSSTRANVLTF.

The rearrangement uses TRBV7-9 and TRBJ1-4, with 7 bases aligning to TRBD1. This CDR3 has 12 amino acids. V trimming: 9 bases; J trimming: 5 bases; junction bases outside the gene matches: 3. Germline V gene sequence: CDR1 SEHNR, CDR2 FQNEAQ (reference sequence). CDR3 coding DNA: TGTGCCAGTACAGGGGAAAATGAAAAACTGTTTTTT. Translation gives CASTGENEKLFF.

Remarks on this clone: The junction departs from germline at one end; a sequencing error may be responsible. The rearrangement links TRBV7-9 to TRBJ2-3; a possible D gene is TRBD2 (5 bases). Germline CDR1 is SEHNR and CDR2 is FQNEAQ (reference sequence). The CDR3 totals 14 residues. CDR3 bases: TGTGCCAGCAGCTTAATCGCGATAAAGGAAGGACGAGGGTTT. Translation: CASSLIAIKEGRGF.

CDR3 loop: CASSEGSPRGFF. CDR3 in DNA: TGTGCCAGCAGTGAAGGGTCGCCACGGGGGTTCTTC. V is TRBV2 and J is TRBJ2-1, with D maybe TRBD2 (5 bases). This CDR3 has 12 amino acids. Germline loops: CDR1 SNHLY, CDR2 FYNNEI. Trimming pared 1 base from V and 15 bases from J, leaving 13 bases between.

This clone has a handful of counts. V gene TRBV2 combines with J gene TRBJ1-1; D is unclear. Trimming stripped 6 bases from V and 6 bases from J, with 14 bases between. Germline V CDR1 and CDR2: SNHLY, FYNNEI. The CDR3 has 13 residues. The DNA for the CDR3 is TGTGCCAGCAGGCCCTCTGGGAGCTCTGAAGCTTTCTTT. Its protein product is CASRPSGSSEAFF.

The J gene is TRBJ1-2, the V gene TRBV5-4; 12 bases fit TRBD1. V lost 4 bases to trimming and J lost 2 bases; unmatched junction nucleotides: 9. Germline V CDR1 and CDR2: SGHNT, YYREEE (reference sequence). This CDR3 is 17 amino acids long. The DNA of the CDR3 is TGTGCCAGCAGCCGACCCGGGACAGGGGGCGTAAACTATGGCTACACCTTC. Protein product: CASSRPGTGGVNYGYTF. Using reference TRBV5-4 and TRBJ1-2 for the parts outside the CDR3, the full variable domain is ETGVTQSPTHLIKTRGQQVTLRCSSQSGHNTVSWYQQALGQGPQFIFQYYREEENGRGNFPPRFSGLQFPNYSSELNVNALELDDSALYLCASSRPGTGGVNYGYTFGSGTRLTVV.

The chain employs TRBV13 and TRBJ2-7, with D maybe TRBD1 (5 bases). CDR1 PRHDT and CDR2 FYEKMQ come from the germline V gene (reference sequence). The V gene lost 4 bases and the J gene lost 0 bases, with 13 bases spanning the gap. The CDR3 covers 15 residues. CDR3 DNA: TGTGCCAGCAGCTCCAGGGCTTCAAGCTCCTACGAGCAGTACTTC. Its translation is CASSSRASSSYEQYF.

The rearrangement uses TRBV15 and TRBJ1-3; D is perhaps TRBD1 (5 bases). The CDR3 is made up of 14 amino acids. Trimming removed 5 bases at V and 4 bases at J, with 12 bases between. CDR1 and CDR2 (germline): LNHNV, YYDKDF (reference sequence). The CDR3 sequence is CATSRRGVGNTIYF. CDR3 nucleotide sequence: TGTGCCACCAGCCGTCGGGGGGTAGGAAACACCATATATTTT.

This clone appeared a single time. The gene calls are TRBV5-1 and TRBJ1-3, with TRBD1 as a possible D gene (6 bases). V gave up 3 bases and J gave up 0 bases, with 16 bases separating them. Germline V gene lookup returns CDR1 SGHRS and CDR2 YFSETQ. CDR3 length equals 17 residues. CDR3 sequence (DNA): TGCGCCAGCAGCTGGGAGGGCACAGGGCGCTCTGGAAACACCATATATTTT. Protein product: CASSWEGTGRSGNTIYF.

As to this clone: Different DNA sequences within this sample yield the same CDR3. The chain has TRBV9 and TRBJ1-2; tentative D call: TRBD1 (5 bases). There are 13 residues in the CDR3. The V end lost 2 bases, the J end lost 3 bases, and 8 bases lay between the germline ends. CDR1 is SGDLS, CDR2 YYNGEE, per germline. CDR3 sequence (DNA): TGTGCCAGCAGCGTCGGGGGAGACTATGGCTACACCTTC. It encodes CASSVGGDYGYTF.